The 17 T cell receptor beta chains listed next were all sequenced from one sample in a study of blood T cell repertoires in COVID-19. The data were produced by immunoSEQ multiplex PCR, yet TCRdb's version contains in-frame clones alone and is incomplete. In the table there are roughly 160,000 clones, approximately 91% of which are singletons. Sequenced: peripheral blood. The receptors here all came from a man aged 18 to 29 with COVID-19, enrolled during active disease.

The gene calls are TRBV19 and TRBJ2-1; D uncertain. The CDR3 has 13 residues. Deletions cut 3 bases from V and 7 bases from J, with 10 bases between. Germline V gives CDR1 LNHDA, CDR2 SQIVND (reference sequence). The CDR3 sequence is CASSISPGNEQFF. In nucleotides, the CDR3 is TGTGCCAGTAGTATTTCCCCAGGAAATGAGCAGTTCTTC.

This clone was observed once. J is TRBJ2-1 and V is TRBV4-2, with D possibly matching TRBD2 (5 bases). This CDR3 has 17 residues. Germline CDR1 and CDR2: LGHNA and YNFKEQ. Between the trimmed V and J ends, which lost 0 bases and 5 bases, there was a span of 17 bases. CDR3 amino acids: CASSQDRVSAIHNEQFF. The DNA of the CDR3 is TGTGCCAGCAGCCAAGATCGGGTTAGCGCTATCCACAATGAGCAGTTCTTC.

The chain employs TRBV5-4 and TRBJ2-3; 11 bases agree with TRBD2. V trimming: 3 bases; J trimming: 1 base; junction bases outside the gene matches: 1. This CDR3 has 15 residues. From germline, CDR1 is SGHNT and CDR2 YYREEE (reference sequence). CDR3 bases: TGTGCCAGCAGCTCGGGACTAGCGGGCACAGATACGCAGTATTTT. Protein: CASSSGLAGTDTQYF.

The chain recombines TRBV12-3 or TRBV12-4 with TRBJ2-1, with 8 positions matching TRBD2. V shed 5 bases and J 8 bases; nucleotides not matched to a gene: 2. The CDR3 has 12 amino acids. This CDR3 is CASSIGRDEQFF. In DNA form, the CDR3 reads TGTGCCAGCAGTATCGGGAGGGATGAGCAGTTCTTC.

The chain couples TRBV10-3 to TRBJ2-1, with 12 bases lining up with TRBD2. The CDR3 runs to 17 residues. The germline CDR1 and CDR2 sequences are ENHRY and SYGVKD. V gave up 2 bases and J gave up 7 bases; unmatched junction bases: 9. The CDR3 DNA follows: TGTGCCATCAGTGAGGAATGGACTAGCGGGATTTCGAATGAGCAGTTCTTC. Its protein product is CAISEEWTSGISNEQFF.

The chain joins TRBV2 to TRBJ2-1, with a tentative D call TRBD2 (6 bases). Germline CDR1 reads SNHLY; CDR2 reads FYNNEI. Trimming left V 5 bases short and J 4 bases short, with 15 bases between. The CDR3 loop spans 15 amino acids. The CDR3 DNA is TGTGCCAGCAGTTGGGACTCTAGTCCGTACAATGAGCAGTTCTTC. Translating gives CASSWDSSPYNEQFF.

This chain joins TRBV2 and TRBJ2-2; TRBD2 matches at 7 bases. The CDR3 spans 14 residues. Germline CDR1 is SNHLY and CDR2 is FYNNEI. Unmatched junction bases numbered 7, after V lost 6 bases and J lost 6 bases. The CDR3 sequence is CASRGGSYAGELFF. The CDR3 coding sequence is TGTGCCAGCAGGGGCGGGAGCTACGCCGGGGAGCTGTTTTTT.

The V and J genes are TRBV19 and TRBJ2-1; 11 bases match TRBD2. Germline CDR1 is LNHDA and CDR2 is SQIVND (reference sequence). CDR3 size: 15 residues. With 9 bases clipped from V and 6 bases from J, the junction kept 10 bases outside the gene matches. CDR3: CASKVLAGARNEQFF. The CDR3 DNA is TGTGCCAGCAAAGTACTAGCGGGAGCCCGCAATGAGCAGTTCTTC.

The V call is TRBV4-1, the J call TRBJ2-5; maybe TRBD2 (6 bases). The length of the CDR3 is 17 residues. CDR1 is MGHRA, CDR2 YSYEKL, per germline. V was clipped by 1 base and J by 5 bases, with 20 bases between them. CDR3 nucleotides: TGCGCCAGCAGCCAAGGGAGGGGCCTACTAGGCATGGAGACCCAGTACTTC. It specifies CASSQGRGLLGMETQYF.

The CDR3 DNA reads as TGTGCCATCAGCCCCGCCGGGACAGGGGGCGACGAGCAGTACTTC. Protein sequence: CAISPAGTGGDEQYF. The chain couples TRBV10-3 to TRBJ2-7, with 12 positions matching TRBD1. Germline CDR1 and CDR2: ENHRY and SYGVKD. The V segment lost 6 bases and the J segment 5 bases; nucleotides outside the gene matches: 8. The CDR3 loop spans 15 amino acids.

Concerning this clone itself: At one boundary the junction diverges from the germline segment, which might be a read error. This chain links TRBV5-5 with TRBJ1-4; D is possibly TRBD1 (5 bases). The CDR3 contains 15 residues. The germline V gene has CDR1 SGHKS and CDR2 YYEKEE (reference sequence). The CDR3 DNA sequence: TGTGCCAGCAGCTTGCTTGGGGCTGATTATGAAAAACTGCTTTTT. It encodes CASSLLGADYEKLLF.

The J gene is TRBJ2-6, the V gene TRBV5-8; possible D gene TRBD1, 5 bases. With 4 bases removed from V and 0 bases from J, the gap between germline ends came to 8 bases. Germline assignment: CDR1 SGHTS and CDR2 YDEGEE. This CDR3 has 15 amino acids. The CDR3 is CASSQDSSGANVLTF. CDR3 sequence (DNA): TGTGCCAGCAGCCAAGACAGCTCTGGGGCCAACGTCCTGACTTTC.

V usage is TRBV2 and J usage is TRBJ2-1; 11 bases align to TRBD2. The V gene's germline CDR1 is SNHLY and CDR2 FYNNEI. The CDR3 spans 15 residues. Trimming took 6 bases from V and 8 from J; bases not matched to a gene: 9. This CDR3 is CASRDSGRVYHEQFF. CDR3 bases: TGTGCCAGCAGAGATAGCGGGAGGGTTTACCATGAGCAGTTCTTC.

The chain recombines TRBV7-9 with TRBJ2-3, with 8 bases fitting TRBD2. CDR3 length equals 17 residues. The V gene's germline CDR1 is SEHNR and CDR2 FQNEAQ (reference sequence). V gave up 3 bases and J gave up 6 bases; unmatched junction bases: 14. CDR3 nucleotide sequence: TGTGCCAGCAGCTTCGTAGCGGGGTTTTCTCCACCGGATACGCAGTATTTT. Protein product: CASSFVAGFSPPDTQYF.

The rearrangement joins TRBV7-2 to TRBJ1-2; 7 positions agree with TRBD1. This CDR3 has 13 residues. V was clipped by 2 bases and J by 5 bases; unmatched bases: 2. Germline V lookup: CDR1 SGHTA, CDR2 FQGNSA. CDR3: CASSLRTGYGYTF. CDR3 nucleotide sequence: TGTGCCAGCAGCTTACGGACAGGATATGGCTACACCTTC.

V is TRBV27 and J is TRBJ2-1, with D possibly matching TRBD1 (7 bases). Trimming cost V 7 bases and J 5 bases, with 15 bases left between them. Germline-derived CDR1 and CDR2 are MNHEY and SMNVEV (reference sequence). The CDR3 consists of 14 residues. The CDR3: CASNTGEENNEQFF. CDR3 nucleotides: TGTGCCAGCAATACAGGGGAGGAAAACAATGAGCAGTTCTTC.

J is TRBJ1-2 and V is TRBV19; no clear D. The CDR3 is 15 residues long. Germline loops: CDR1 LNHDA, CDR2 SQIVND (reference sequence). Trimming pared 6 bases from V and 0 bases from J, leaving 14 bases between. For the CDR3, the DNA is TGTGCCAGTAGCCCCGCGGGGATAGCTAACTATGGCTACACCTTC. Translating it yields CASSPAGIANYGYTF.